These 27 T cell receptor beta chains share one sample of origin, sequenced in a study of T-cell memory formation after mild COVID-19. TCRdb re-called the 5' RACE reads with MiXCR, one entry per CDR3 protein. The table has roughly 500,000 distinct CDR3 sequences, roughly 21% seen once. Sequenced sample: PBMCs or a T cell subset sorted from them (not recorded which). These receptors originate from an adult woman who had mild COVID-19 (a few samples of this study predate the infection). Cell type and time point are not known.

This clonotype was counted between two and nine times. This chain joins TRBV18 and TRBJ2-4; D is uncertain. CDR1 is KGHSH and CDR2 is LQKENI in the germline V gene. The ends were cut back, 6 bases at V and 5 bases at J, with 14 bases in the middle. The CDR3 is 14 amino acids. CDR3 in DNA: TGTGCCAGCTCCCGAGACCAGGCGGAAAACATTCAGTACTTC. Amino acid sequence: CASSRDQAENIQYF.

V usage is TRBV4-3 and J usage is TRBJ2-3; 11 bases are shared with TRBD1. V gave up 8 bases and J gave up 4 bases; unmatched junction bases: 5. This CDR3 has 14 residues. The germline gives CDR1 LGHNA, CDR2 YSLEER. CDR3 protein: CASQDRGQADTQYF. DNA for the CDR3: TGCGCCAGCCAGGACAGGGGGCAGGCAGATACGCAGTATTTT.

This clonotype was detected ten times or more. This chain links TRBV6-6 with TRBJ2-7; D may be TRBD1 or TRBD2 (5 bases each). The length of the CDR3 is 12 residues. Germline V gene lookup returns CDR1 MNHNY and CDR2 SVGAGI (reference sequence). Between the trimmed V and J ends, which lost 0 bases and 7 bases, there was a span of 7 bases. For the CDR3, the DNA is TGTGCCAGCAGTTACTCGGGGGTTGAGCAGTACTTC. Amino acid sequence: CASSYSGVEQYF.

The chain's CDR3 is CASSQVGSGYTF. In DNA, the CDR3 is TGCGCCAGCAGCCAAGTGGGCTCGGGCTACACCTTC. The chain couples TRBV4-3 to TRBJ1-2; no clear D. From germline, CDR1 is LGHNA and CDR2 YSLEER. Trimming removed 1 base at V and 8 bases at J, with 8 bases between. The CDR3 is 12 amino acids.

The chain has TRBV10-3 and TRBJ2-7; 10 nucleotides agree with TRBD2. Unmatched junction bases numbered 32, after V lost 6 bases and J lost 0 bases. Germline assignment: CDR1 ENHRY and CDR2 SYGVKD. The CDR3 has 24 residues. The CDR3, as DNA: TGTGCCATCAGGGGCTCTTTGCGGCTAGCGGGAGAGAGAGTGAAGGATGATGACTCCTACGAGCAGTACTTC. Translating it yields CAIRGSLRLAGERVKDDDSYEQYF.

This clonotype was seen many times. The chain combines TRBV7-2 with TRBJ2-3; 11 bases match TRBD2. V shed 1 base, J shed 3 bases, and the junction held 6 bases outside the gene matches. This CDR3 has 17 residues. Germline lookup yields CDR1 SGHTA and CDR2 FQGNSA. Here the CDR3 DNA reads TGTGCCAGCAGCTTAGTTGGTAGCGGGAGGGCTACAGATACGCAGTATTTT. Translated: CASSLVGSGRATDTQYF.

The genes are TRBV6-5 and TRBJ2-1; 15 bases are shared with TRBD2. The CDR3 sequence is 18 residues long. Trimming took 3 bases from V and 5 from J; bases not matched to a gene: 8. CDR1 MNHEY and CDR2 SVGAGI come from the germline V gene. The CDR3 coding sequence is TGTGCCAGCAGTTATTCGGGACTAGCGGGAGGTCGCAACAATGAGCAGTTCTTC. This gives the protein CASSYSGLAGGRNNEQFF.

This chain uses TRBV3-1 with TRBJ1-5; 10 nucleotides align to TRBD1. There are 15 residues in the CDR3. With V trimmed by 4 bases and J by 5 bases, 5 bases remained unmatched. Germline V lookup: CDR1 LGHDT, CDR2 YNNKEL (reference sequence). The CDR3 spells CASSPGTGADQPQHF. CDR3 nucleotide sequence: TGTGCCAGCAGCCCGGGGACAGGGGCAGATCAGCCCCAGCATTTT. The full variable domain, completed using reference TRBV3-1 and TRBJ1-5, is DTAVSQTPKYLVTQMGNDKSIKCEQNLGHDTMYWYKQDSKKFLKIMFSYNNKELIINETVPNRFSPKSPDKAHLNLHINSLELGDSAVYFCASSPGTGADQPQHFGDGTRLSIL.

This clonotype was recorded many times. V and J are TRBV5-1 and TRBJ2-5; D call uncertain. CDR3 length: 13 amino acids. Per germline, CDR1 SGHRS and CDR2 YFSETQ. Trimming stripped 0 bases from V and 3 bases from J, with 6 bases between. CDR3 region: CASSLVAEETQYF. In nucleotides, the CDR3 is TGCGCCAGCAGCTTGGTAGCAGAAGAGACCCAGTACTTC. The whole variable domain, filled in from reference TRBV5-1 and TRBJ2-5, reads KAGVTQTPRYLIKTRGQQVTLSCSPISGHRSVSWYQQTPGQGLQFLFEYFSETQRNKGNFPGRFSGRQFSNSRSEMNVSTLELGDSALYLCASSLVAEETQYFGPGTRLLVL.

In this sample, this clonotype turned up a few times. At one of its ends the junction is not consistent with the germline gene, which may arise from a read error. The chain uses TRBV3-1 and TRBJ2-1; D not certain. The CDR3 is made up of 12 amino acids. Germline CDR1 is LGHDT and CDR2 is YNNKEL (reference sequence). CDR3: CASSQDLEDFSF. CDR3 nucleotides: TGTGCCAGCAGCCAAGATCTCGAAGACTTTTCTTTC.

The rearrangement joins TRBV29-1 to TRBJ1-3; 7 bases align to TRBD1. Looked up from germline, CDR1 is SQVTM and CDR2 is ANQGSEA. The CDR3 length is 16 residues. Unmatched junction bases numbered 13, after V lost 4 bases and J lost 4 bases. Written as DNA, the CDR3 is TGCAGCGTTGGTCAGGACAGGCCTTCGGGGGGAAACACCATATATTTT. Protein product: CSVGQDRPSGGNTIYF.

The chain joins TRBV6-6 to TRBJ2-7; weak D call: TRBD2 (5 bases). CDR1 is MNHNY, CDR2 SVGAGI, per germline (reference sequence). The V gene lost 8 bases and the J gene lost 6 bases, with 17 bases spanning the gap. CDR3 length: 13 residues. The CDR3 nucleotides read TGTGCCAGCCTCTTCGGGGTGGGCGGCGAGCAGTACTTC. Translated: CASLFGVGGEQYF.

This CDR3 is CASSLASTNYNEQFF. CDR3 bases: TGCGCCAGCAGCTTGGCTTCGACTAACTACAATGAGCAGTTCTTC. This chain joins TRBV5-1 and TRBJ2-1, with D perhaps TRBD2 (5 bases). Deletions cut 0 bases from V and 3 bases from J, with 10 bases between. Looked up from germline, CDR1 is SGHRS and CDR2 is YFSETQ. The CDR3 loop spans 15 amino acids.

The genes are TRBV3-1 and TRBJ1-2, with a weak D call TRBD1 (5 bases). There are 16 residues in the CDR3. The V end was cut by 0 bases, the J end by 4 bases, with 15 bases between. CDR1 is LGHDT and CDR2 is YNNKEL in the germline V gene (reference sequence). DNA of the CDR3: TGTGCCAGCAGCCAAGATCCGGGGACTCTGGGCTATGGCTACACCTTC. It encodes CASSQDPGTLGYGYTF.

V is TRBV11-1 and J is TRBJ1-1, with D possibly TRBD1 on 5 matching bases. Germline V gives CDR1 SGHAT, CDR2 FQDESV (reference sequence). This CDR3 contains 13 residues. Trimming took off 8 bases at V and 0 bases at J, with 10 bases between the two ends. The CDR3 coding sequence is TGTGCCAGCGTGTCGGGGGTGAACACTGAAGCTTTCTTT. Translation gives CASVSGVNTEAFF.

A few counts support this clonotype. This rearrangement joins TRBV4-2 to TRBJ2-7; possible D gene TRBD1, 6 bases. The CDR3 is 14 amino acids. Per the germline V gene, CDR1 is LGHNA and CDR2 is YNFKEQ. Trimming removed 1 base at V and 3 bases at J, with 10 bases between. Written as DNA, the CDR3 is TGTGCCAGCAGCCAAGGTTCAGGGGACTACGAGCAGTACTTC. Protein: CASSQGSGDYEQYF.

This clonotype was counted a few times. V gene TRBV7-9 combines with J gene TRBJ1-2; D is ambiguous. Germline V gives CDR1 SEHNR, CDR2 FQNEAQ (reference sequence). The CDR3 runs to 13 residues. The V end was cut by 5 bases, the J end by 2 bases, with 9 bases between. CDR3 nucleotide sequence: TGTGCCAGCAGCCAGATAAGGAACTATGGCTACACCTTC. This codes for CASSQIRNYGYTF.

The table lists this clonotype with a few counts. The V gene is TRBV27, the J gene TRBJ2-2; D unresolved. V dropped 1 base and J dropped 10 bases, with 16 bases sitting between them. This CDR3 spans 15 amino acids. CDR1 MNHEY and CDR2 SMNVEV come from the germline V gene (reference sequence). The chain's CDR3 is CASSLYTGRKEELFF. The CDR3 bases are TGTGCCAGCAGTTTATATACGGGTCGTAAAGAGGAGCTGTTTTTT.

This clonotype came up a few times. The genes are TRBV12-3 or TRBV12-4 and TRBJ1-4; a weak D match, TRBD1 (6 bases). With 4 bases removed from V and 8 bases from J, the gap between germline ends came to 17 bases. The CDR3 contains 15 residues. The CDR3, as DNA: TGTGCCAGCAGTTCCTCCGGATTGGGGGGCGAAAAACTGTTTTTT. This translates into CASSSSGLGGEKLFF.

The chain combines TRBV11-2 with TRBJ1-2, with TRBD1 identical over 8 bases. The germline V gene encodes CDR1 SGHAT and CDR2 FQNNGV. The CDR3 has 13 amino acids. V was pared by 6 bases and J by 6 bases, with 6 bases of the junction left unmatched. The CDR3 DNA reads TGTGCCAGCAGTTCCTCAGGGGGCGATGGCTACACCTTC. Protein product: CASSSSGGDGYTF. The whole variable domain, filled in from reference TRBV11-2 and TRBJ1-2, reads EAGVAQSPRYKIIEKRQSVAFWCNPISGHATLYWYQQILGQGPKLLIQFQNNGVVDDSQLPKDRFSAERLKGVDSTLKIQPAKLEDSAVYLCASSSSGGDGYTFGSGTRLTVV.

The chain joins TRBV2 to TRBJ2-3; D not resolved. The V end was cut by 2 bases, the J end by 5 bases, with 11 bases between. There are 14 residues in the CDR3. Germline values: CDR1 SNHLY, CDR2 FYNNEI. CDR3 in amino acids: CASSETLAEDTQYF. In DNA, the CDR3 is TGTGCCAGCAGTGAAACGTTAGCAGAAGATACGCAGTATTTT.

This clonotype was picked up a small number of times. The chain uses TRBV12-3 or TRBV12-4 and TRBJ1-5, with TRBD1 as a possible D gene (6 bases). The CDR3 runs 13 residues. V lost 5 bases to trimming and J lost 9 bases, with 14 bases between them. CDR3 sequence reads: CASSLQGLRPQHF. The CDR3 DNA reads TGTGCCAGCAGTCTCCAGGGGTTACGGCCCCAGCATTTT.

The CDR3 here is CASSSVWTGELFF. Written as DNA, the CDR3 is TGTGCCAGCAGCTCTGTGTGGACCGGGGAGCTGTTTTTT. The V and J genes are TRBV11-2 and TRBJ2-2; D ambiguous. The CDR3 spans 13 residues. Looked up from germline, CDR1 is SGHAT and CDR2 is FQNNGV. Between the trimmed V and J ends, which lost 4 bases and 5 bases, there was a span of 8 bases.

The chain uses TRBV27 and TRBJ1-1, with 8 bases lining up with TRBD1. The J segment lost 11 bases and the V segment lost 4 bases, leaving 6 bases of the junction unmatched. The CDR3 is 12 amino acids. CDR1 is MNHEY, CDR2 SMNVEV, per germline (reference sequence). The CDR3 nucleotides read TGTGCCAGCAGTTCCTTCCAGGGGGCGGCTTTCTTT. It is translated as CASSSFQGAAFF.

CDR3 bases: TGTGCCAGTAGTATGGGACTAGCGGGAGCTGGGGATGAGCAGTTCTTC. This codes for CASSMGLAGAGDEQFF. The chain uses TRBV19 and TRBJ2-1, with 14 bases matching TRBD2. V shed 3 bases and J 8 bases; nucleotides not matched to a gene: 6. CDR1 LNHDA and CDR2 SQIVND come from the germline V gene (reference sequence). The CDR3 is made up of 16 amino acids.

The rearrangement uses TRBV12-3 or TRBV12-4 and TRBJ2-7, with D possibly being TRBD2 (6 bases). The V end lost 3 bases, the J end lost 4 bases, and 10 bases lay between the germline ends. CDR3 size: 13 residues. CDR3 in amino acids: CASSLDYLYEQYF. Written as DNA, the CDR3 is TGTGCCAGCAGTTTGGACTACCTATACGAGCAGTACTTC.

In this sample, this clonotype turned up a few times. This chain connects TRBV18 to TRBJ2-7; D may be TRBD1 (6 bases). The CDR3 covers 13 residues. Germline CDR1 is KGHSH and CDR2 is LQKENI. Trimming took off 3 bases at V and 7 bases at J, with 13 bases between the two ends. The CDR3 sequence is CASSPSQGGEQYF. In DNA, the CDR3 is TGTGCCAGCTCACCGTCACAGGGTGGGGAGCAGTACTTC.